What follows describes a single T cell receptor beta chain. Germline V gene data show CDR1 as SGHTA and CDR2 as FQGNSA. Trimming stripped 0 bases from V and 1 base from J, with 6 bases between. This CDR3 has 14 residues. This sample was included in a study of blood T cell repertoires in COVID-19. Study in general: Sample material is recorded as cDNA or gDNA derived from T cells, B-cell-depleted T cells, or PBMCs.

Per the authors' pipeline: Amplification of reference gene primers was used by the study to estimate nucleated cell counts. Assay used: immunoSEQ multiplex PCR; TCRdb lists only in-frame clones, some missing. The V and J calls and the clone size are those of that table, but D and trimming were determined from the DNA. This sample yields approximately 240,000 clones, of which 85% to 95% are seen a single time; 1.9% belongs to the top ten. The sequencing sample was made of PBMCs or T cells enriched from blood (not recorded which). This chain joins TRBV7-2 and TRBJ1-1, with a tentative D call TRBD1 (5 bases). The TCR was taken from a young woman who had recovered from COVID-19. The CDR3 protein is CASSLAGGNTEAFF. DNA of the CDR3: TGTGCCAGCAGCTTAGCGGGGGGGAACACTGAAGCTTTCTTT.